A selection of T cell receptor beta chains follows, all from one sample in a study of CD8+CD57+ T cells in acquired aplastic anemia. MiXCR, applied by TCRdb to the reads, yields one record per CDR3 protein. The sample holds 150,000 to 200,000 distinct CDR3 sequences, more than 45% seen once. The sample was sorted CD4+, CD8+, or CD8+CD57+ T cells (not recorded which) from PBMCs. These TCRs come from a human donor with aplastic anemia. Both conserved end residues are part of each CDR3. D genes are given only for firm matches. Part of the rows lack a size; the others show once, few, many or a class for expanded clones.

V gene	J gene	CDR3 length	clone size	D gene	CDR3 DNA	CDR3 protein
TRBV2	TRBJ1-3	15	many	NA	TGTGCCAGCAGTTCCCTGGGAGGCTCTGGAAACACCATATATTTT	CASSSLGGSGNTIYF
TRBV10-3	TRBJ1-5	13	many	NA	TGTGCCATCAGTGAAGGGGAAATTCAGCCCCAGCATTTT	CAISEGEIQPQHF
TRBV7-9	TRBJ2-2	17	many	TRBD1	TGTGCCAGCAGCTCCGGACAGGGGTGGAACAACACCGGGGAGCTGTTTTTT	CASSSGQGWNNTGELFF
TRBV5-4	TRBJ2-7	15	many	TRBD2	TGTGCCAGCAGCCGCGGGGGGCCGAACCTCTCCGAGCAGTACTTC	CASSRGGPNLSEQYF
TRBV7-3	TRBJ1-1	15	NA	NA	TGTGCCAGCAGCTTAAATGTAGGGAGGAACACTGAAGCTTTCTTT	CASSLNVGRNTEAFF
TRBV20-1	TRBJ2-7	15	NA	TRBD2	TGCAGTGCTAGAGCCAGCGGACTAGGTTCGTACGAGCAGTACTTC	CSARASGLGSYEQYF
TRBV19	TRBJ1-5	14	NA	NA	TGTGCCAGTAGTCTCCGGGACGCCAATCAGCCCCAGCATTTT	CASSLRDANQPQHF
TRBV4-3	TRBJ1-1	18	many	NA	TGCGCCAGCAGCCAAGTGGTGGGACTCCGGTGGGGGGACACTGAAGCTTTCTTT	CASSQVVGLRWGDTEAFF
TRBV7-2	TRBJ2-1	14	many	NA	TGTGCCAGCAGTCAAGGGGGTCGCCCAACTGAGCAGTTCTTC	CASSQGGRPTEQFF
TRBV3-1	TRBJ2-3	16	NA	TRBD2	TGTGCCAGCACCCAAACCGGGGGGGGCCTTTCAGATACGCAGTATTTT	CASTQTGGGLSDTQYF
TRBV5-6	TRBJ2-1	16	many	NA	TGTGCCAGCAGCTTGATACCGCAGGAGACGTACAATGAGCAGTTCTTC	CASSLIPQETYNEQFF
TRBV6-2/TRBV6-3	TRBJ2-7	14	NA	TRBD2	TGCGCCAGCAGTTACGCGACTAGCGGGGTCGAGCAGTACTTC	CASSYATSGVEQYF
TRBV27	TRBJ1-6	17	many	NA	TGTGCCAGCACTTCTTACGGATCAAGGGATGGGAATTCACCCCTCCACTTT	CASTSYGSRDGNSPLHF
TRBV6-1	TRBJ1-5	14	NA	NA	TGTGCCAGCAGGGAAAATAGGAGCAATCAGCCCCAGCATTTT	CASRENRSNQPQHF
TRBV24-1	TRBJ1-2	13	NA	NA	TGTGCCACCAGTGATCACCAGGGTCGTGGCTACACCTTC	CATSDHQGRGYTF
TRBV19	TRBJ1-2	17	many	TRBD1	TGTGCCAGTAGTAACCTTGGGGGGACAGGGGGCAACTATGGCTACACCTTC	CASSNLGGTGGNYGYTF
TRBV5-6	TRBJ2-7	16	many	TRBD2	TGTGCCAGCAGCTCTCCGCGGACTAGCGGGAACTACGAGCAGTACTTC	CASSSPRTSGNYEQYF
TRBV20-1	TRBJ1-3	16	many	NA	TGCAGTGCTAGAGACCTTTTTGGGGCAACCGGAAACACCATATATTTT	CSARDLFGATGNTIYF
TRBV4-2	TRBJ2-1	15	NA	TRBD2	TGTGCCAGCAATAGCGGGGGGGCCTCCTACAATGAGCAGTTCTTC	CASNSGGASYNEQFF
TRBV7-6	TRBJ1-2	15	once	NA	TGTGCCAGCAGCTTAGGAAGGGCCTCTAACTATGGCTACACCTTC	CASSLGRASNYGYTF
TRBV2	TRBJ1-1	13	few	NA	TGTGCCAGCAGTGGTGATATGAACACTGAAGCTTTCTTT	CASSGDMNTEAFF
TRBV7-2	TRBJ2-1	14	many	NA	TGTGCCAGCAGCTTAGAATCTCACAGGAATGAGCAGTTCTTC	CASSLESHRNEQFF
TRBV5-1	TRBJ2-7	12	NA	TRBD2	TGCGCCAGCAGCGAACGGGAGGCCAAGCAGTACTTC	CASSEREAKQYF
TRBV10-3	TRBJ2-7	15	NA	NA	TGTGCCAGCAGTGAGTTTGATTCCGCCGGGGGTGAGCAGTACTTC	CASSEFDSAGGEQYF
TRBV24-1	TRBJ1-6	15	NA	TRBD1	TGTGCCACCAGTGATACCCGGGACAGGGCATCACCCCTCCACTTT	CATSDTRDRASPLHF
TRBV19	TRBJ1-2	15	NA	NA	TGTGCCAGTACGGTGCAGGGGAGAACTAACTATGGCTACACCTTC	CASTVQGRTNYGYTF
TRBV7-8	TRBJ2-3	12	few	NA	TGTGCCAGCAGCCGATCGGGGAATACGCAGTATTTT	CASSRSGNTQYF
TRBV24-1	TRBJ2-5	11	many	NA	TGTGCCACCAGCAAGGGGGAGACCCAGTGCTTC	CATSKGETQCF
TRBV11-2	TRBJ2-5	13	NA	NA	TGTGCCAGCAGCCTGGGAAATCGCGAGACCCAGTACTTC	CASSLGNRETQYF
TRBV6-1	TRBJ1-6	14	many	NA	TGTGCCAGCAGAGAGACAGTCTGGAATTCACCCCTCCACTTT	CASRETVWNSPLHF